Below, one TCR beta chain is given with its context. The assay was immunoSEQ multiplex PCR, and TCRdb's table has in-frame clones only and misses some. The repertoire includes about 320,000 clones, over 90% of them detected once, and about 4% sits in the top ten. This sample stems from a study of blood T cell repertoires in COVID-19. Germline V lookup: CDR1 LNHDA, CDR2 SQIVND (reference sequence). Between the trimmed V and J ends, which lost 3 bases and 7 bases, there was a span of 16 bases. There are 14 residues in the CDR3. The clonotype was recovered from a woman under 40 who had been exposed to COVID-19. The rearrangement joins TRBV19 to TRBJ2-7; D is possibly TRBD1 (6 bases). The material sequenced was PBMCs or T cells enriched from blood (not recorded which). This chain's CDR3 is CASSMQGSSGEQYF. DNA for the CDR3: TGTGCCAGTAGTATGCAGGGGTCGTCGGGGGAGCAGTACTTC.